Each of the 15 T cell receptor beta chains below was sequenced from the same sample in a study of shared clonotypes between healthy human individuals. The data were produced by immunoSEQ multiplex PCR, yet TCRdb's version contains in-frame clones alone and is incomplete. The sample lists some 360,000 clones; about 70% were seen once. Material: memory CD4+ T cells sorted from blood. Specified subset: CD45RA-negative fraction. The receptors derive from a man under 40 in good health.

V gene TRBV25-1 combines with J gene TRBJ2-1; TRBD2 agrees at 15 bases. Looked up from germline, CDR1 is MGHDK and CDR2 is SYGVNS. V lost 4 bases and J lost 4; bases outside the gene matches: 8. The CDR3 runs to 18 residues. This CDR3 reads CASSAIGTSGRWYNEQFF. The CDR3 nucleotides are TGTGCCAGCAGTGCGATCGGGACTAGCGGGAGGTGGTACAATGAGCAGTTCTTC. Supplemented by reference TRBV25-1 and TRBJ2-1, the full variable domain reads EADIYQTPRYLVIGTGKKITLECSQTMGHDKMYWYQQDPGMELHLIHYSYGVNSTEKGDLSSESTVSRIRTEHFPLTLESARPSHTSQYLCASSAIGTSGRWYNEQFFGPGTRLTVL.

The V gene is TRBV7-2, the J gene TRBJ1-2; the match to TRBD1 covers 8 bases. Germline loops: CDR1 SGHTA, CDR2 FQGNSA. Trimming removed 6 bases from V and 8 bases from J; junction bases left unmatched: 8. This CDR3 is 13 amino acids long. As DNA, the CDR3 is TGTGCCAGCAGTTCGACAGGGGCCGCAGGCTACACCTTC. Its protein is CASSSTGAAGYTF.

The chain employs TRBV7-9 and TRBJ1-5, with D perhaps TRBD1 (6 bases). The V and J ends lost 1 base and 2 bases respectively, with 15 bases between them. Per germline, CDR1 SEHNR and CDR2 FQNEAQ (reference sequence). This CDR3 has 17 residues. Here the CDR3 reads CASSLGTGIRGNQPQHF. In nucleotides, the CDR3 is TGTGCCAGCAGCTTAGGTACAGGGATTCGAGGCAATCAGCCCCAGCATTTT.

The chain joins TRBV15 to TRBJ2-1; no firm D call. The V end was cut by 4 bases, the J end by 3 bases, with 4 bases between. This CDR3 spans 12 amino acids. Per germline, CDR1 LNHNV and CDR2 YYDKDF (reference sequence). The CDR3 region has the DNA TGTGCCACCAGCAACGGCTACAATGAGCAGTTCTTC. It encodes CATSNGYNEQFF. Full variable domain (rest looked up from reference TRBV15 and TRBJ2-1): DAMVIQNPRYQVTQFGKPVTLSCSQTLNHNVMYWYQQKSSQAPKLLFHYYDKDFNNEADTPDNFQSRRPNTSFCFLDIRSPGLGDTAMYLCATSNGYNEQFFGPGTRLTVL.

In its sample, this clone was seen a few times. This sequence joins TRBV9 and TRBJ2-5; 9 bases line up with TRBD2. Germline V lookup: CDR1 SGDLS, CDR2 YYNGEE. V was clipped by 4 bases and J by 5 bases; unmatched bases: 6. The length of the CDR3 is 14 residues. The CDR3 spells CASSPRTSAETQYF. CDR3 bases: TGTGCCAGCAGCCCCCGGACTAGCGCGGAGACCCAGTACTTC.

In its sample, this clone was seen a few times. The chain has TRBV9 and TRBJ2-3; 9 positions agree with TRBD2. The CDR3 has 16 amino acids. In germline, CDR1 is SGDLS, CDR2 YYNGEE. V shed 0 bases, J shed 6 bases, and the junction held 8 bases outside the gene matches. The chain's CDR3 is CASSVGVSGRSDTQYF. In DNA, the CDR3 is TGTGCCAGCAGCGTAGGTGTTAGCGGGAGAAGCGATACGCAGTATTTT.

The chain couples TRBV19 to TRBJ2-3; no clear D gene. Trimming cost V 10 bases and J 6 bases, with 11 bases left between them. The germline V gene encodes CDR1 LNHDA and CDR2 SQIVND (reference sequence). The CDR3 extends over 11 amino acids. The CDR3 DNA is TGTGCCATTAAAGGGCTGGATACGCAGTATTTT. It codes for CAIKGLDTQYF.

The rearrangement uses TRBV5-8 and TRBJ1-2, with 8 bases lining up with TRBD1. J lost 8 bases, V lost 4 bases, and 16 bases had no gene match. The CDR3 length is 16 residues. Germline values: CDR1 SGHTS, CDR2 YDEGEE. The CDR3 here is CASSKRTGTVPGGYTF. CDR3 nucleotide sequence: TGTGCCAGCAGCAAAAGGACAGGGACCGTGCCGGGGGGCTACACCTTC. The complete variable domain, with remaining parts taken from reference TRBV5-8 and TRBJ1-2, reads EAGVTQSPTHLIKTRGQQATLRCSPISGHTSVYWYQQALGLGLQFLLWYDEGEERNRGNFPPRFSGRQFPNYSSELNVNALELEDSALYLCASSKRTGTVPGGYTFGSGTRLTVV.

The chain has TRBV29-1 and TRBJ1-1, with TRBD1 matching 8 bases. The CDR3 is made up of 14 amino acids. The germline V gene has CDR1 SQVTM and CDR2 ANQGSEA. With 6 bases clipped from V and 0 bases from J, the junction kept 6 bases outside the gene matches. CDR3 coding DNA: TGCAGCGTGACTCAGGGGGCCGTGAACACTGAAGCTTTCTTT. Amino acid sequence: CSVTQGAVNTEAFF.

The rearrangement uses TRBV5-5 and TRBJ2-7, with unresolved D. The germline V and J ends were trimmed by 2 bases and 4 bases, with 16 bases remaining between them. The CDR3 length is 15 residues. Germline assignment: CDR1 SGHKS and CDR2 YYEKEE (reference sequence). As DNA, the CDR3 is TGTGCCAGCAGCTTAGGTCCCGGTAGTTCATACGAGCAGTACTTC. Translated, it gives CASSLGPGSSYEQYF.

The chain is built from TRBV19 and TRBJ2-5; TRBD1 might be the D (7 bases). V lost 4 bases and J 5 bases, leaving 20 bases between the germline ends. The V gene's germline CDR1 is LNHDA and CDR2 SQIVND (reference sequence). The length of the CDR3 is 16 residues. The CDR3 DNA reads TGTGCCAGTAGTAGCAGTGTAGGAGGGGGCACTGAGACCCAGTACTTC. This translates into CASSSSVGGGTETQYF.

V and J are TRBV5-5 and TRBJ2-7, with TRBD2 matching over 13 bases. With 4 bases clipped from V and 4 bases from J, the junction kept 2 bases outside the gene matches. The CDR3 is made up of 14 amino acids. From germline, CDR1 is SGHKS and CDR2 YYEKEE (reference sequence). The CDR3 reads CASSRTSGSYEQYF. The CDR3 nucleotides are TGTGCCAGCAGCAGGACTAGCGGGAGTTACGAGCAGTACTTC. The full variable domain, completed using reference TRBV5-5 and TRBJ2-7, is DAGVTQSPTHLIKTRGQQVTLRCSPISGHKSVSWYQQVLGQGPQFIFQYYEKEERGRGNFPDRFSARQFPNYSSELNVNALLLGDSALYLCASSRTSGSYEQYFGPGTRLTVT.

The rearrangement links TRBV10-2 to TRBJ2-5, with 8 bases aligning to TRBD2. The CDR3 is 13 residues long. With V trimmed by 7 bases and J by 2 bases, 3 bases remained unmatched. The germline gives CDR1 WSHSY, CDR2 SAAADI. This CDR3 reads CASTGTRQETQYF. DNA for the CDR3: TGCGCCAGCACCGGGACTAGGCAAGAGACCCAGTACTTC.

Here the CDR3 reads CASSAAGSLYEQYF. The DNA for the CDR3 is TGTGCCAGCAGTGCGGCCGGGAGTCTCTACGAGCAGTACTTC. The chain links TRBV6-1 to TRBJ2-7, with a possible D match to TRBD2 (6 bases). The CDR3 length is 14 residues. Trimming removed 4 bases from V and 3 bases from J, with 13 bases in between. Germline CDR1 and CDR2: MNHNS and SASEGT.

V and J are TRBV28 and TRBJ2-3; the match to TRBD2 covers 9 bases. The CDR3 has 15 amino acids. Germline loops: CDR1 MDHEN, CDR2 SYDVKM. V lost 8 bases to trimming and J lost 2 bases; unmatched junction nucleotides: 8. CDR3 residues: CASRLGTSSTDTQYF. CDR3 DNA sequence: TGTGCCAGCCGCCTTGGGACTAGCTCCACAGATACGCAGTATTTT.